One sample yielded the 12 T cell receptor beta chains listed below, sequenced in a study of T cell changes during pregnancy in multiple sclerosis. The table came from immunoSEQ multiplex PCR; TCRdb's copy has only in-frame clones and leaves some out. The table has approximately 70,000 clones, 91% seen once; the top ten hold roughly 0.7%. The sample here was peripheral blood, taken in the third trimester of pregnancy. The receptors stem from a female donor in good health, enrolled as a control in a pregnancy study.

The chain links TRBV5-5 to TRBJ2-3, with 11 bases identical to TRBD2. This CDR3 spans 14 amino acids. Germline V CDR1 and CDR2: SGHKS, YYEKEE (reference sequence). V lost 3 bases, J lost 8 bases, and 5 bases stayed unmatched. The CDR3 region is CASSWTSGPTTQYF. CDR3 bases: TGTGCCAGCAGCTGGACTAGCGGGCCCACTACGCAGTATTTT. The full variable domain, rest sourced from reference TRBV5-5 and TRBJ2-3, is DAGVTQSPTHLIKTRGQQVTLRCSPISGHKSVSWYQQVLGQGPQFIFQYYEKEERGRGNFPDRFSARQFPNYSSELNVNALLLGDSALYLCASSWTSGPTTQYFGPGTRLTVL.

V gene TRBV6-5 combines with J gene TRBJ2-1; 10 bases fit TRBD2. There are 15 residues in the CDR3. Per germline, CDR1 MNHEY and CDR2 SVGAGI. V shed 6 bases, J shed 4 bases, and the junction held 6 bases outside the gene matches. CDR3 nucleotide sequence: TGTGCCAGCAGCTCTAGCGGGGGCCCTTACAATGAGCAGTTCTTC. It encodes CASSSSGGPYNEQFF.

This chain links TRBV28 with TRBJ2-1; tentatively, D is TRBD2 (6 bases). Trimming took 7 bases from V and 3 from J, leaving 16 bases between them. This CDR3 has 15 residues. The V gene's germline CDR1 is MDHEN and CDR2 SYDVKM. Here the CDR3 DNA reads TGTGCCAGCATCAGAGGAGGGGTCGACTACAATGAGCAGTTCTTC. It encodes CASIRGGVDYNEQFF.

This chain uses TRBV29-1 with TRBJ2-4, with a weak D call TRBD1 (5 bases). Germline V lookup: CDR1 SQVTM, CDR2 ANQGSEA. This CDR3 is built from 12 residues. The V gene lost 4 bases and the J gene lost 4 bases, with 8 bases spanning the gap. The CDR3 loop is CSVGQGKNIQYF. The CDR3 DNA reads TGCAGCGTTGGGCAGGGAAAAAACATTCAGTACTTC.

V usage is TRBV7-6 and J usage is TRBJ2-1; weak D call: TRBD2 (5 bases). V was pared by 0 bases and J by 0 bases, with 6 bases between. Looked up from germline, CDR1 is SGHVS and CDR2 is FNYEAQ. The CDR3 runs to 15 residues. As DNA, the CDR3 is TGTGCCAGCAGCTTAGCCGGGATCTCCTACAATGAGCAGTTCTTC. Amino acid sequence: CASSLAGISYNEQFF.

The gene calls are TRBV10-3 and TRBJ2-3; 7 nucleotides align to TRBD2. V shed 3 bases, J shed 0 bases, and the junction held 3 bases outside the gene matches. CDR3 length equals 15 residues. CDR1 ENHRY and CDR2 SYGVKD come from the germline V gene. The CDR3 here is CAISDRGDSTDTQYF. CDR3 nucleotides: TGTGCCATCAGTGATCGGGGGGATAGCACAGATACGCAGTATTTT.

This chain links TRBV28 with TRBJ2-1, with 9 bases lining up with TRBD2. The CDR3 spans 16 residues. The germline V gene has CDR1 MDHEN and CDR2 SYDVKM. Trimming took 6 bases from V and 6 from J; bases not matched to a gene: 12. CDR3: CASSPYLAGGLNEQFF. CDR3 sequence (DNA): TGTGCCAGCAGCCCTTATTTGGCGGGAGGGCTCAATGAGCAGTTCTTC.

This chain connects TRBV5-6 to TRBJ2-7, with TRBD2 identical over 12 bases. CDR1 is SGHDT and CDR2 is YYEEEE in the germline V gene. This CDR3 is 15 amino acids long. J gave up 3 bases and V 3 bases, and 4 bases lay outside the gene matches. CDR3 DNA: TGTGCCAGCAGCTCACCGGGACTAGCGGGCTACGAGCAGTACTTC. Protein product: CASSSPGLAGYEQYF.

This chain links TRBV2 with TRBJ2-2, with D possibly TRBD1 on 6 matching bases. This CDR3 has 16 residues. The germline V and J ends were trimmed by 6 bases and 3 bases, with 17 bases remaining between them. CDR1 and CDR2 from the germline V gene are SNHLY and FYNNEI. Here the CDR3 reads CASSPQTGLHTGELFF. CDR3 bases: TGTGCCAGCAGCCCTCAGACAGGCCTTCACACCGGGGAGCTGTTTTTT.

The chain combines TRBV4-1 with TRBJ1-3; no clear D gene. The CDR3 is made up of 16 amino acids. V was clipped by 0 bases and J by 0 bases, with 9 bases between them. In germline, CDR1 is MGHRA, CDR2 YSYEKL. The CDR3 DNA sequence: TGCGCCAGCAGCCAAGATTGGAGGGACTCTGGAAACACCATATATTTT. Protein: CASSQDWRDSGNTIYF.

The rearrangement links TRBV19 to TRBJ2-3, with a weak D call TRBD1 (6 bases). Germline lookup yields CDR1 LNHDA and CDR2 SQIVND (reference sequence). V shed 4 bases and J shed 1 base, with 12 bases lying between them. The CDR3 is 15 amino acids. The CDR3 loop is CASSRSSGGTDTQYF. CDR3 DNA: TGTGCCAGTAGTAGGTCTTCAGGGGGCACAGATACGCAGTATTTT.

The rearrangement joins TRBV28 to TRBJ2-7, with TRBD1 identical over 7 bases. J gave up 0 bases and V 5 bases, and 4 bases lay outside the gene matches. Germline CDR1 is MDHEN and CDR2 is SYDVKM. CDR3 length: 14 residues. The CDR3 is CASSGTESSYEQYF. CDR3 DNA sequence: TGTGCCAGCAGTGGGACAGAGAGCTCCTACGAGCAGTACTTC. The entire variable domain, with the rest obtained from reference TRBV28 and TRBJ2-7, is as follows: DVKVTQSSRYLVKRTGEKVFLECVQDMDHENMFWYRQDPGLGLRLIYFSYDVKMKEKGDIPEGYSVSREKKERFSLILESASTNQTSMYLCASSGTESSYEQYFGPGTRLTVT.